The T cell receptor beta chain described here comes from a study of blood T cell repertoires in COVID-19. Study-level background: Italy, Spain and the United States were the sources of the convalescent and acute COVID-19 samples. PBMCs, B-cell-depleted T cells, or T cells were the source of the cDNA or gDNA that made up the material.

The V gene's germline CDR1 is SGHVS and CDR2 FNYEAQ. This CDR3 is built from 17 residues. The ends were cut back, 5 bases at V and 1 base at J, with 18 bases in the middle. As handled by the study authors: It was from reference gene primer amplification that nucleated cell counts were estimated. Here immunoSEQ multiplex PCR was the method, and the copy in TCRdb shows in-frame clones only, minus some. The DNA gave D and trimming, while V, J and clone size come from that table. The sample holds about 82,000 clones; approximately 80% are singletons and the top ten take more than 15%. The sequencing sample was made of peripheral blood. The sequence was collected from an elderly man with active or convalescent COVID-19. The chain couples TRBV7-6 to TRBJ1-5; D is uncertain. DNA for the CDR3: TGTGCCAGCAGCCCGGGTCCGGGGAGGTGGAGCAATCAGCCCCAGCATTTT. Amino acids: CASSPGPGRWSNQPQHF.